Presented here are 8 T cell receptor beta chains from one specimen sequenced in a study of CD8+CD57+ T cells in acquired aplastic anemia. Using genomic DNA as the template, TCR beta VDJ and CDR3 profiling was carried out. TCRdb recomputed calls from the reads with MiXCR, one row per CDR3 protein. In the table there are 400,000 to 450,000 distinct CDR3 sequences, around 68% of which are singletons. Input material: sorted CD4+, CD8+, or CD8+CD57+ T cells (not recorded which) from PBMCs. The receptors come from a human donor in good health, serving as a control.

This clonotype showed up just a few times. CDR3 DNA sequence: TGTGCCAGTAGCCTAGGCCCGGATGGCTACACCTTC. Translating it yields CASSLGPDGYTF. The chain combines TRBV5-6 with TRBJ1-2, with unresolved D. Germline V gene lookup returns CDR1 SGHDT and CDR2 YYEEEE. The CDR3 spans 12 residues. V was shortened by 8 bases and J by 6 bases, with 14 bases between the two germline ends.

About this clonotype: The junction departs from the called germline gene at one end, perhaps through a read error. This chain uses TRBV7-2 with TRBJ1-2; TRBD1 matches 8 bases. The CDR3 is 16 amino acids. Germline V CDR1 and CDR2: SGHTA, FQGNSA. CDR3 sequence: CASSPGPGQVHGVYTF. CDR3 DNA: TGCGCCAGCAGCCCAGGCCCGGGACAGGTGCATGGTGTCTACACCTTC.

The chain is built from TRBV24-1 and TRBJ2-3; 8 bases are shared with TRBD1. The CDR3 sequence is 16 residues long. Germline V CDR1 and CDR2: KGHDR, SFDVKD. V was clipped by 1 base and J by 0 bases; unmatched bases: 2. This CDR3 reads CATSDFGQGSTDTQYF. The CDR3 DNA reads as TGTGCCACCAGTGATTTCGGACAGGGTAGCACAGATACGCAGTATTTT.

This chain joins TRBV15 and TRBJ1-5, with D uncertain. TRBJ1-6 explains the end of the DNA better; the J call may be wrong. Germline V gene sequence: CDR1 LNHNV, CDR2 YYDKDF (reference sequence). This CDR3 is 16 amino acids long. CDR3 in DNA: TGTGCCACCAGCCGCGACCGGAGCGCCTATAATTCACCCCTCCACTTT. Protein product: CATSRDRSAYNSPLHF.

Only one count was recorded for this clonotype. The chain employs TRBV5-1 and TRBJ2-7; 9 bases map to TRBD1. The V segment lost 0 bases and the J segment 12 bases; nucleotides outside the gene matches: 4. The CDR3 covers 12 residues. Germline values: CDR1 SGHRS, CDR2 YFSETQ. CDR3 in DNA: TGCGCCAGCAGCTTGGAGGGGACAGGGCTGTACTTC. It encodes CASSLEGTGLYF.

The chain links TRBV12-3 or TRBV12-4 to TRBJ1-2, with a possible D match to TRBD1 (6 bases). CDR3 length: 13 residues. Trimming left V 5 bases short and J 8 bases short, with 15 bases between. The CDR3 loop reads CASSMQGQGGYTF. The CDR3 DNA sequence: TGTGCCAGCAGTATGCAGGGGCAGGGCGGCTACACCTTC.

For this clonotype: A much bigger clone sits one base away, suggesting this may be a read error. This chain uses TRBV5-1 with TRBJ2-1; 11 nucleotides line up with TRBD2. CDR1 SGHRS and CDR2 YFSETQ come from the germline V gene. The CDR3 has 18 residues. Here the CDR3 reads CASGFRLAGGLLYNEQFF. The CDR3, as DNA: TGCGCCAGCGGCTTTAGGCTAGCGGGGGGCCTCCTTTACAATGAGCAGTTCTTC.

This clonotype occurred many times. CDR3 DNA sequence: TGTGCCAGCAGTGACGGGGGAATGGGCTCGGAGACCCAGTACTTC. Protein: CASSDGGMGSETQYF. The genes are TRBV2 and TRBJ2-5; TRBD2 is a possible D gene (6 bases). Germline lookup yields CDR1 SNHLY and CDR2 FYNNEI. Trimming shortened V by 3 bases and J by 5 bases, and 16 bases separated the two germline ends. CDR3 size: 15 residues.